This T cell receptor beta chain was found in a study of T cell repertoires in cytomegalovirus infection (dated by TCRdb to about 2019). Context from the whole study: The peptide stimulations were aimed at well-studied HLA-B-restricted epitopes as well as recently identified HLA-C-restricted CMV epitopes, whose presentation resists viral immunomodulation. The HLA type of each donor mattered for the analysis, because public TCR beta signatures pointed to carriage of CMV infection along with the matching HLA type.

The reads were generated on an Illumina HiSeq 1500. TCRdb reran the public reads through fastp at Q25 and MiXCR, keeping productive beta chains. Each CDR3 protein gets just one entry, which takes the most common genes and DNA from the rows behind it. Here the sample has around 500,000 distinct CDR3 sequences; roughly 46% occur a single time. The leading ten clones occupy 40% to 50% of the sample. According to the study, the label for this sample's treatment or condition signals: in vitro stimulation with specific CMV peptide epitopes to enrich CMV-specific T cells. Study-wide conclusions, independent of this receptor: In both this cohort and an independent roughly 360-donor cohort, the cumulative frequency of public TCR beta family members distinguished carriers of CMV infection plus the relevant HLA type. The ex vivo response was dominated by HLA-C-restricted CMV-specific TCR beta clonotypes, which also provided the single most frequent clonotype in two of eight donors.

Concerning this clonotype itself: Its recognized antigen is unknown. The sample holds no much larger clone one base away, and base qualities are not on file.

The trim is 2 bases for V and 0 bases for J, with a gap of 11 bases between the germline ends. There are 16 amino acids in the CDR3, from cysteine to phenylalanine inclusive. CDR3 DNA only is kept here, 48 bases in frame from base 1. The TCR originated in a human donor in good health (CMV status not recorded). Some clones in this sample may be carry-over from other donors' samples. Recombination connected TRBV23-1 to TRBJ1-5; a weak D assignment points to TRBD1 (5 bases agree). TRBV23-1 is designated an ORF whose function remains uncertain. Source: cultured PBMCs, taken from culture after CMV antigen stimulation. The DNA sequence follows: TGCGCCAGCAGTCAAGATATGAGGGGTAGCAATCAGCCCCAGCATTTT. This gives the protein CASSQDMRGSNQPQHF.